This T cell receptor beta chain was captured by sequencing in a study of CD8 T cells in Susac syndrome. The study, taken as a whole, reports: The study found that Susac CD8+ clonal expansion peaked in TEMRA cells and active patients.

Diagnostic criteria defined recently for definite or probable disease were met by the Susac syndrome patients. The CDR3 extends over 14 amino acids. CDR1 and CDR2 from the germline V gene are LNHNV and YYDKDF (reference sequence). Trimming removed 1 base from V and 4 bases from J, with 11 bases in between. Random-hexamer reverse transcription was applied to roughly 0.5 to 1 ug RNA. TCRdb passed the immunoSEQ multiplex PCR reads through MiXCR, listing each CDR3 protein once. The data contain 95,000 to 150,000 distinct CDR3 sequences, over 90% of them singletons. In regard to this clonotype: What it binds is unknown.

The sample taken for sequencing was CD8+ T cells from PBMCs. The receptor was derived from a human donor with Susac syndrome. The chain joins TRBV15 to TRBJ2-7, with D perhaps given as TRBD1 or TRBD2 (7 bases each). As DNA, the CDR3 is TGTGCCACCAGCAGAGGACAGGGAGGGTACGAGCAGTACTTC. Translation: CATSRGQGGYEQYF.